These 23 T cell receptor beta chains came from one sample sequenced in a study of cytomegalovirus exposure and HLA in healthy donors. TCRdb keeps only in-frame clones here, not all; method: immunoSEQ multiplex PCR. The sample has some 90,000 clones, 95% to 98% seen once. Sample: PBMCs. All receptors come from a young man in good health and CMV-seronegative.

The V call is TRBV19, the J call TRBJ1-3, with 8 bases that match TRBD1. The germline V gene has CDR1 LNHDA and CDR2 SQIVND (reference sequence). The junction had 3 bases not matched to a gene; V was cut back by 5 bases and J by 3 bases. The CDR3 has 14 amino acids. CDR3 residues: CASSWTGFGNTIYF. In DNA form, the CDR3 reads TGTGCCAGTAGTTGGACAGGGTTTGGAAACACCATATATTTT.

The rearrangement links TRBV14 to TRBJ2-7; 9 nucleotides match TRBD2. The trim removed 0 bases at V and 9 bases at J, leaving 15 bases unmatched. Germline V gives CDR1 SGHDN, CDR2 FVKESK. The CDR3 sequence is 17 residues long. DNA of the CDR3: TGTGCCAGCAGCCAAGATCCCCCGACGGCGGGAGGGCCTTGGCAGTACGTC. This sequence encodes CASSQDPPTAGGPWQYV.

The V gene is TRBV7-8, the J gene TRBJ2-5; the D gene is possibly TRBD2 (5 bases). The length of the CDR3 is 14 residues. Germline lookup yields CDR1 SGHVS and CDR2 FQNEAQ. The CDR3 loop reads CASRFPLAQETQYF. Here the CDR3 DNA reads TGTGCTTCGAGATTCCCCCTAGCACAAGAGACCCAGTACTTC.

The chain recombines TRBV10-3 with TRBJ2-2; 8 positions match TRBD1. The CDR3 is made up of 15 amino acids. CDR1 and CDR2 (germline): ENHRY, SYGVKD. The ends lost 5 bases at V and 3 bases at J; junction bases unmatched: 5. In DNA form, the CDR3 reads TGTGCCATCAGTAACAGGGGGTCGGACACCGGGGAGCTGTTTTTT. This codes for CAISNRGSDTGELFF.

CDR3 region: CASSKGGSSYNEQFF. Written as DNA, the CDR3 is TGTGCCAGTAGTAAGGGCGGGAGCTCCTACAATGAGCAGTTCTTC. The rearrangement joins TRBV19 to TRBJ2-1; 7 bases align to TRBD2. From germline, CDR1 is LNHDA and CDR2 SQIVND (reference sequence). The CDR3 sequence is 15 residues long. V dropped 4 bases and J dropped 0; count of bases not matched to a gene: 3.

This chain links TRBV2 with TRBJ2-3; 8 bases fit TRBD2. Germline V lookup: CDR1 SNHLY, CDR2 FYNNEI. This CDR3 comprises 17 residues. Germline trimming cut 5 bases from V and 3 bases from J; bases unmatched to any gene: 13. CDR3 in amino acids: CASSSGVAGRRTDTQYF. CDR3 DNA: TGTGCCAGCAGTTCGGGGGTAGCGGGACGTCGGACAGATACGCAGTATTTT.

The V and J genes are TRBV11-3 and TRBJ1-1; a weak D match, TRBD1 (6 bases). The CDR3 spans 15 residues. The germline V and J ends were trimmed by 1 base and 4 bases, with 13 bases remaining between them. The germline gives CDR1 SGHNT, CDR2 YENEEA. This chain's CDR3 is CASSLAAGVGTEAFF. The CDR3 DNA sequence: TGTGCCAGCAGCTTAGCAGCAGGGGTGGGCACTGAAGCTTTCTTT. Looking up the rest from reference TRBV11-3 and TRBJ1-1 gives the full variable domain: EAGVVQSPRYKIIEKKQPVAFWCNPISGHNTLYWYLQNLGQGPELLIRYENEEAVDDSQLPKDRFSAERLKGVDSTLKIQPAELGDSAVYLCASSLAAGVGTEAFFGQGTRLTVV.

V is TRBV12-5 and J is TRBJ1-4, with D possibly TRBD1 on 6 matching bases. The CDR3 has 18 amino acids. V was pared by 0 bases and J by 2 bases, with 16 bases between. The germline CDR1 and CDR2 sequences are LGHNT and FRNRAP. The CDR3 loop is CASGLVTGKFYTNEKLFF. In DNA, the CDR3 is TGTGCTAGTGGTTTGGTAACAGGGAAATTTTACACTAATGAAAAACTGTTTTTT.

This chain uses TRBV7-9 with TRBJ1-1, with 10 bases lining up with TRBD1. Trimming cost V 5 bases and J 0 bases; bases outside gene matches: 9. Germline CDR1 and CDR2: SEHNR and FQNEAQ (reference sequence). The CDR3 totals 17 residues. For the CDR3, the DNA is TGTGCCAGCAGCACAACCGGGGGACAGGGGATGAACACTGAAGCTTTCTTT. It encodes CASSTTGGQGMNTEAFF.

V and J are TRBV29-1 and TRBJ1-4, with 7 bases identical to TRBD1. Germline V CDR1 and CDR2: SQVTM, ANQGSEA. This CDR3 region has 13 residues. V lost 2 bases to trimming and J lost 6 bases; unmatched junction nucleotides: 3. CDR3 residues: CSVEQGGDEKLFF. CDR3 nucleotide sequence: TGCAGCGTTGAACAGGGGGGTGATGAAAAACTGTTTTTT.

The chain carries TRBV4-1 and TRBJ2-2, with 9 nucleotides matching TRBD1. The length of the CDR3 is 19 residues. The trim removed 1 base at V and 6 bases at J, leaving 15 bases unmatched. Germline V gene lookup returns CDR1 MGHRA and CDR2 YSYEKL. Here the CDR3 DNA reads TGCGCCAGCAGCCAAGTAGTTGGGACAGGGTTTGCCGGGTCCGGGGAGCTGTTTTTT. This sequence encodes CASSQVVGTGFAGSGELFF.

The CDR3 protein is CASSGGQGPYEQYV. The CDR3 DNA follows: TGTGCCAGCAGTGGGGGACAGGGGCCCTACGAGCAGTACGTC. V is TRBV6-6 and J is TRBJ2-7, with 10 bases aligning to TRBD1. V was clipped by 5 bases and J by 2 bases; unmatched bases: 3. The CDR3 extends over 14 amino acids. Germline V CDR1 and CDR2: MNHNY, SVGAGI (reference sequence).

This sequence joins TRBV27 and TRBJ1-1, with D unresolved. Per the germline V gene, CDR1 is MNHEY and CDR2 is SMNVEV (reference sequence). The V and J ends lost 3 bases and 6 bases respectively, with 14 bases between them. This CDR3 region has 14 residues. CDR3 nucleotides: TGTGCCAGCAGTTTCCGGGCGGGCAAGCCTGAAGCTTTCTTT. It yields the protein CASSFRAGKPEAFF.

J is TRBJ2-6 and V is TRBV9, with a tentative D call TRBD1 (6 bases). The CDR3 has 14 residues. V shed 3 bases and J shed 10 bases, with 14 bases lying between them. CDR1 and CDR2 (germline): SGDLS, YYNGEE. Written as DNA, the CDR3 is TGTGCCAGCAGCGGACAAACAGGGAAAAACGTCCTGACTTTC. This encodes CASSGQTGKNVLTF.

The chain uses TRBV7-6 and TRBJ2-7, with 8 bases that match TRBD1. Germline CDR1 reads SGHVS; CDR2 reads FNYEAQ. V dropped 1 base and J dropped 6; count of bases not matched to a gene: 5. The CDR3 spans 14 residues. The CDR3 region has the DNA TGTGCCAGCAGCTTAGGAGGACAGGGCGGCGAGCAGTACTTC. Its protein product is CASSLGGQGGEQYF.

This rearrangement joins TRBV6-4 to TRBJ1-2; 8 bases match TRBD1. The CDR3 extends over 15 amino acids. The junction had 9 bases not matched to a gene; V was cut back by 2 bases and J by 7 bases. Germline V gene lookup returns CDR1 MRHNA and CDR2 SNTAGT. The DNA for the CDR3 is TGTGCCAGCAGTGACAGGGACAGGCCTTCGGGTGGCTACACCTTC. Translating gives CASSDRDRPSGGYTF.

The chain joins TRBV19 to TRBJ2-1; 10 nucleotides align to TRBD2. The CDR3 length is 16 residues. V was pared by 5 bases and J by 8 bases, with 12 bases of the junction left unmatched. Germline V gene lookup returns CDR1 LNHDA and CDR2 SQIVND (reference sequence). The CDR3 DNA follows: TGTGCCAGTAGTCTCAGCGGGAGGGCCCGTAGCGATGAGCAGTTCTTC. Its translation is CASSLSGRARSDEQFF. The full variable domain, its missing parts supplied by reference TRBV19 and TRBJ2-1, is DGGITQSPKYLFRKEGQNVTLSCEQNLNHDAMYWYRQDPGQGLRLIYYSQIVNDFQKGDIAEGYSVSREKKESFPLTVTSAQKNPTAFYLCASSLSGRARSDEQFFGPGTRLTVL.

Note on this clone: This specimen includes other DNA sequences encoding the same CDR3. This rearrangement joins TRBV5-6 to TRBJ2-2, with D hard to call. Trimming pared 0 bases from V and 6 bases from J, leaving 3 bases between. CDR3 length: 12 residues. Germline V gives CDR1 SGHDT, CDR2 YYEEEE. In DNA form, the CDR3 reads TGTGCCAGCAGCTTGGTAGCCGGGGAGCTGTTTTTT. Its translation is CASSLVAGELFF.

CDR3 in DNA: TGTGCCAGCAGCTGGTCGCGACTAGCGTCCGCCGAGCAGTTCTTC. Translated: CASSWSRLASAEQFF. The V and J genes are TRBV5-6 and TRBJ2-1; 8 nucleotides align to TRBD2. The CDR3 totals 15 residues. Germline loops: CDR1 SGHDT, CDR2 YYEEEE. Trimming cost V 3 bases and J 10 bases; bases outside gene matches: 12.

This chain links TRBV12-5 with TRBJ2-2, with D hard to call. Germline V CDR1 and CDR2: LGHNT, FRNRAP. V lost 3 bases to trimming and J lost 3 bases, with 11 bases between them. This CDR3 is built from 15 residues. In DNA form, the CDR3 reads TGTGCTAGTGGTTTCGCGTCGCAGGACACCGGGGAGCTGTTTTTT. It yields the protein CASGFASQDTGELFF.

This sequence joins TRBV6-1 and TRBJ2-5, with D possibly being TRBD1 (5 bases). Trimming left V 4 bases short and J 0 bases short, with 9 bases between. Germline values: CDR1 MNHNS, CDR2 SASEGT. The CDR3 has 14 residues. The chain's CDR3 is CASSGWGNQETQYF. The CDR3 DNA is TGTGCCAGCAGTGGGTGGGGCAACCAAGAGACCCAGTACTTC.

The chain has TRBV19 and TRBJ2-1; 11 bases align to TRBD2. The J segment lost 5 bases and the V segment lost 3 bases, leaving 3 bases of the junction unmatched. CDR1 is LNHDA and CDR2 is SQIVND in the germline V gene (reference sequence). The CDR3 spans 15 residues. DNA for the CDR3: TGTGCCAGTAGTATGACTAGCGGGAAACACAATGAGCAGTTCTTC. The encoded protein is CASSMTSGKHNEQFF.

The chain links TRBV6-1 to TRBJ2-3; 8 positions agree with TRBD1. Per germline, CDR1 MNHNS and CDR2 SASEGT. The CDR3 consists of 14 residues. The V gene end was trimmed by 7 bases and the J gene end by 4 bases; junction bases not matched to a gene: 7. This CDR3 is CASILGTGPDTQYF. As DNA, the CDR3 is TGTGCCAGCATCCTCGGGACAGGTCCAGATACGCAGTATTTT.